The 3 T cell receptor beta chains listed next were all sequenced from one sample in a study of blood T cells in healthy people across ages. For the second PCR, which ran for about 7 to 11 cycles, a sample-barcoded 5' primer and a J-beta primer mix were used. Using its own MiXCR run on the 5' RACE reads, TCRdb lists one record per CDR3 protein. The sample includes under 1,100,000 distinct CDR3 sequences, under 30% of them seen just once. The sample was also reused in another study, on T cells of mothers and their children.

Sequencing used blood. The receptors come from a girl aged 2 to 10 in good health.

V gene TRBV7-2 combines with J gene TRBJ1-1; no clear D gene. Germline V CDR1 and CDR2: SGHTA, FQGNSA. The CDR3 is 12 amino acids. Trimming took 3 bases from V and 7 from J, leaving 9 bases between them. The CDR3 region has the DNA TGTGCCAGCAGCTTCTCAGGTAGTGAAGCTTTCTTT. Protein sequence: CASSFSGSEAFF.

This chain uses TRBV5-6 with TRBJ2-4; 11 nucleotides match TRBD1. CDR3 length equals 15 residues. V shed 3 bases and J 7 bases; nucleotides not matched to a gene: 6. Germline CDR1 and CDR2: SGHDT and YYEEEE. The CDR3 region has the DNA TGTGCCAGCAGCTACGGGACAGGGGGGAGGAACATTCAGTACTTC. Translating gives CASSYGTGGRNIQYF.

The rearrangement uses TRBV6-4 and TRBJ2-7; no definite D call. The V gene lost 10 bases and the J gene lost 0 bases, with 4 bases spanning the gap. Per the germline V gene, CDR1 is MRHNA and CDR2 is SNTAGT. This CDR3 contains 10 residues. This CDR3 reads CATVSYEQYF. The DNA of the CDR3 is TGTGCCACCGTCTCCTACGAGCAGTACTTC.